The clone carrying this TCR beta chain was observed a single time. Its antigen is unidentified. TCRdb analysed the reads with MiXCR anew, one entry per CDR3 protein. The table lists hundreds of thousands of distinct CDR3 sequences, 30% to 35% of them singletons, with roughly a sixth in the top ten. The data were obtained in a study of T cell repertoires in cytomegalovirus infection. Study-wide context: Recently identified HLA-C-restricted CMV epitopes and well-studied HLA-B-restricted CMV epitopes were used by the study. In public TCR beta signatures, there were indications of both CMV infection and matching HLA type. General study results and limits: The response measured ex vivo was dominated by TCR beta clonotypes (HLA-C-restricted and CMV-specific).

The trim removed 2 bases at V and 6 bases at J, leaving 8 bases unmatched. In germline, CDR1 is KGHDR, CDR2 SFDVKD. CDR3 size: 16 residues. The TCR originated in a human donor in good health (CMV status not recorded). Some clones in this sample may be carry-over from other donors' samples. The sequenced sample was cultured PBMCs, obtained from culture after CMV antigen stimulation. The J gene is TRBJ2-1, the V gene TRBV24-1, with 8 bases that match TRBD1. DNA of the CDR3: TGTGCCACCAGTGATTCAGGGGGCCGTATCCTCAATGAGCAGTTCTTC. Translating gives CATSDSGGRILNEQFF.